This T cell receptor beta chain was identified in a study of low-dose radiotherapy and immunotherapy resistance in tumors. This clonotype was counted ten times or more. Both TCRalpha and TCRbeta chains were reverse transcribed with V-gene-specific primers. Amplification of TCRs used a constant-region primer and V-primer adapter for 20 PCR cycles. TCRdb processed the reads anew with MiXCR; each CDR3 protein has one entry. The data contain 75,000 to 95,000 distinct CDR3 sequences, around 18% of them singletons. Stated time point: before trial treatment. Trimming took off 5 bases at V and 3 bases at J, with 13 bases between the two ends. The CDR3 length is 14 residues. Per germline, CDR1 MNHEY and CDR2 SVGAGI.

This TCR was sampled from a male donor with prostate cancer. The source material was PBMCs, sampled before treatment. The chain is built from TRBV6-5 and TRBJ1-2, with D unresolved. DNA for the CDR3: TGTGCCAGCAGTGCGAGTACCATCTACTATGGCTACACCTTC. This sequence encodes CASSASTIYYGYTF.